This TCR beta chain was observed in a study of fetal regulatory T cell absence and autoimmunity. Sequencing used immunoSEQ multiplex PCR; TCRdb keeps in-frame clones, though not all of them. The sample has 95,000 to 100,000 clones; less than 80% are singletons. The origin of this receptor is a male donor with IPEX syndrome. Input material: pancreas tissue.

The CDR3 reads CASSTRVIGANVLTF. CDR3 nucleotides: TGTGCCAGCAGCACACGGGTGATAGGGGCCAACGTCCTGACTTTC. V and J are TRBV13 and TRBJ2-6, with D hard to call. Germline V gene lookup returns CDR1 PRHDT and CDR2 FYEKMQ (reference sequence). The CDR3 sequence is 15 residues long. Between the trimmed V and J ends, which lost 5 bases and 4 bases, there was a span of 12 bases.